The 31 T cell receptor beta chains in this list originate from one sample, sequenced in a study of shared clonotypes between healthy human individuals. Sequencing used immunoSEQ multiplex PCR; TCRdb keeps in-frame clones, though not all of them. Found here are about 2.4 million clones, 93% of them singletons; the top ten hold approximately 0.37%. Sequenced input: naive CD4+ T cells from PBMCs. This sample's subset: CD45RA+ positively selected. All receptors come from a man younger than 35 in good health. Some clones in this sample may be carry-over from other donors' samples.

This clone came up a few times. The CDR3 DNA sequence: TGTGCCAGTAGTCGTCCAGGGGTCGGCGCCAATCAGCCCCAGCATTTT. Translation gives CASSRPGVGANQPQHF. The chain is built from TRBV19 and TRBJ1-5; possible D gene TRBD1, 6 bases. Germline V gives CDR1 LNHDA, CDR2 SQIVND (reference sequence). V lost 5 bases, J lost 3 bases, and 17 bases lay in between. The CDR3 runs to 16 residues. Complete variable domain (other parts from reference TRBV19 and TRBJ1-5): DGGITQSPKYLFRKEGQNVTLSCEQNLNHDAMYWYRQDPGQGLRLIYYSQIVNDFQKGDIAEGYSVSREKKESFPLTVTSAQKNPTAFYLCASSRPGVGANQPQHFGDGTRLSIL.

This clone was picked up one time. In the same sample, other DNA sequences code for this CDR3. The chain uses TRBV27 and TRBJ2-6; D perhaps matches TRBD2 (5 bases). This CDR3 has 12 residues. Germline V gives CDR1 MNHEY, CDR2 SMNVEV (reference sequence). Deletions cut 8 bases from V and 4 bases from J, with 6 bases between. CDR3 residues: CASSGGANVLTF. CDR3 DNA sequence: TGTGCCAGCTCGGGGGGGGCCAACGTCCTGACTTTC.

The chain carries TRBV2 and TRBJ1-2; TRBD1 is a possible D gene (5 bases). The V end lost 1 base, the J end lost 4 bases, and 13 bases lay between the germline ends. Germline V gene data show CDR1 as SNHLY and CDR2 as FYNNEI. The CDR3 runs to 15 residues. CDR3 sequence (DNA): TGTGCCAGCAGTGAAGATCTTCCCGGGGGCTATGGCTACACCTTC. Protein sequence: CASSEDLPGGYGYTF.

This CDR3 reads CASSDASGRAEYTQYF. The DNA of the CDR3 is TGTGCCAGCAGTGACGCTAGCGGGAGGGCCGAATATACGCAGTATTTT. The chain combines TRBV6-1 with TRBJ2-3, with TRBD2 matching over 12 bases. Trimming cost V 3 bases and J 7 bases; bases outside gene matches: 8. The CDR3 covers 16 residues. Germline V lookup: CDR1 MNHNS, CDR2 SASEGT.

The chain joins TRBV10-3 to TRBJ2-6, with D maybe TRBD1 (6 bases). The germline V and J ends were trimmed by 9 bases and 4 bases, with 10 bases remaining between them. Germline V lookup: CDR1 ENHRY, CDR2 SYGVKD. The CDR3 sequence is 13 residues long. CDR3 bases: TGTGCCATGGGACATAACGGGGCCAACGTCCTGACTTTC. The encoded protein is CAMGHNGANVLTF.

The chain combines TRBV29-1 with TRBJ2-7, with 9 bases matching TRBD1. The CDR3 loop spans 15 amino acids. Germline V gives CDR1 SQVTM, CDR2 ANQGSEA. The ends lost 0 bases at V and 3 bases at J; junction bases unmatched: 6. The CDR3 loop is CSVEDPQGAYYEQYF. CDR3 bases: TGCAGCGTTGAAGATCCACAGGGGGCCTACTACGAGCAGTACTTC.

This clone was recorded only once. Other DNA sequences in this specimen translate into the identical CDR3. The chain couples TRBV9 to TRBJ2-7; D is unclear. The CDR3 consists of 13 residues. The V gene lost 1 base and the J gene lost 1 base, with 6 bases spanning the gap. The germline V gene has CDR1 SGDLS and CDR2 YYNGEE. In nucleotides, the CDR3 is TGTGCCAGCAGCGTATCACCTTCCTACGAGCAGTACTTC. It yields the protein CASSVSPSYEQYF. The complete variable domain, with remaining parts taken from reference TRBV9 and TRBJ2-7, reads DSGVTQTPKHLITATGQRVTLRCSPRSGDLSVYWYQQSLDQGLQFLIQYYNGEERAKGNILERFSAQQFPDLHSELNLSSLELGDSALYFCASSVSPSYEQYFGPGTRLTVT.

V is TRBV5-4 and J is TRBJ1-3; TRBD1 agrees at 7 bases. The CDR3 runs to 16 residues. J gave up 0 bases and V 4 bases, and 7 bases lay outside the gene matches. Germline values: CDR1 SGHNT, CDR2 YYREEE (reference sequence). DNA of the CDR3: TGTGCCAGCAGCCCGCTCGGGACAGCCTCTGGAAACACCATATATTTT. It codes for CASSPLGTASGNTIYF.

This chain connects TRBV7-9 to TRBJ2-1; D tentatively reads TRBD1 or TRBD2 (6 bases each). The CDR3 consists of 19 residues. From germline, CDR1 is SEHNR and CDR2 FQNEAQ (reference sequence). The V end was cut by 5 bases, the J end by 9 bases, with 32 bases between. The CDR3 region has the DNA TGTGCCAGCAGCCCTTTATGGGGGGCATCCGGACTCGGAGGGAGTGAGCAGTTCTTC. Translating it yields CASSPLWGASGLGGSEQFF.

This sequence joins TRBV7-9 and TRBJ1-1; D is uncertain. There are 15 residues in the CDR3. CDR1 is SEHNR and CDR2 is FQNEAQ in the germline V gene (reference sequence). Trimming pared 4 bases from V and 5 bases from J, leaving 17 bases between. CDR3 loop: CASSSRGVLGTEAFF. The CDR3, as DNA: TGTGCCAGCAGCTCACGTGGGGTTCTGGGGACTGAAGCTTTCTTT.

The V call is TRBV25-1, the J call TRBJ2-1; possible D gene TRBD2, 6 bases. The CDR3 is 14 amino acids. Germline assignment: CDR1 MGHDK and CDR2 SYGVNS. V gave up 3 bases and J gave up 7 bases, with 13 bases separating them. CDR3 bases: TGTGCCAGCAGTGACCCTTCCGCGGGAAATGAGCAGTTCTTC. Translated, it gives CASSDPSAGNEQFF. Using reference TRBV25-1 and TRBJ2-1 for the parts outside the CDR3, the full variable domain is EADIYQTPRYLVIGTGKKITLECSQTMGHDKMYWYQQDPGMELHLIHYSYGVNSTEKGDLSSESTVSRIRTEHFPLTLESARPSHTSQYLCASSDPSAGNEQFFGPGTRLTVL.

The sample holds a few counts of this clone. The chain couples TRBV14 to TRBJ1-1; 7 nucleotides match TRBD1. CDR3 length equals 14 residues. Germline values: CDR1 SGHDN, CDR2 FVKESK. V shed 4 bases and J 5 bases; nucleotides not matched to a gene: 7. Here the CDR3 reads CASSLWAGGTEAFF. The CDR3 DNA is TGTGCCAGCAGCCTATGGGCAGGGGGGACTGAAGCTTTCTTT.

The rearrangement links TRBV7-2 to TRBJ2-5, with D perhaps matching TRBD2 (7 bases). V was pared by 0 bases and J by 7 bases, with 15 bases between. Germline V gene data show CDR1 as SGHTA and CDR2 as FQGNSA. The CDR3 consists of 15 residues. The CDR3 DNA reads TGTGCCAGCAGCTTAGCGGGGGCTAGCGGCGGGACCCAGTACTTC. It translates to CASSLAGASGGTQYF.

The genes are TRBV23-1 and TRBJ2-7; 8 nucleotides align to TRBD2. TRBV23-1 is an ORF, and what it does is uncertain. V lost 0 bases, J lost 1 base, and 11 bases stayed unmatched. CDR3 length equals 18 residues. The CDR3 loop is CASSQSSAGGGASYEQYF. DNA for the CDR3: TGCGCCAGCAGTCAATCGTCCGCGGGGGGAGGGGCGTCCTACGAGCAGTACTTC.

In DNA, the CDR3 is TGTGCCAGCAGCGTAGCCGGGACAGGAATCACCGGGGAGCTGTTTTTT. As protein: CASSVAGTGITGELFF. The chain couples TRBV9 to TRBJ2-2, with TRBD1 matching over 8 bases. With 0 bases clipped from V and 4 bases from J, the junction kept 5 bases outside the gene matches. The CDR3 runs to 16 residues. Looked up from germline, CDR1 is SGDLS and CDR2 is YYNGEE.

This chain's CDR3 is CASGMTGSEETQYF. The CDR3 DNA reads TGTGCCAGCGGGATGACAGGGTCGGAAGAGACCCAGTACTTC. The chain recombines TRBV28 with TRBJ2-5; the match to TRBD1 covers 7 bases. Trimming took 8 bases from V and 3 from J; bases not matched to a gene: 9. CDR1 and CDR2 from the germline V gene are MDHEN and SYDVKM. This CDR3 region has 14 residues.

V and J are TRBV7-2 and TRBJ2-7; D is possibly TRBD1 or TRBD2 (5 bases each). V was trimmed by 4 bases and J by 2 bases, leaving 12 bases between them. CDR3 length: 14 amino acids. Germline CDR1 reads SGHTA; CDR2 reads FQGNSA. The CDR3 sequence: CASSSSRGAYEQYF. The CDR3 DNA reads as TGTGCCAGCAGCTCCTCCCGGGGCGCCTACGAGCAGTACTTC. Full variable domain (missing parts from reference TRBV7-2 and TRBJ2-7): GAGVSQSPSNKVTEKGKDVELRCDPISGHTALYWYRQSLGQGLEFLIYFQGNSAPDKSGLPSDRFSAERTGGSVSTLTIQRTQQEDSAVYLCASSSSRGAYEQYFGPGTRLTVT.

This rearrangement joins TRBV7-2 to TRBJ1-2; no reliable D call. The germline gives CDR1 SGHTA, CDR2 FQGNSA. Trimming shortened V by 2 bases and J by 4 bases, and 14 bases separated the two germline ends. This CDR3 is 15 amino acids long. CDR3 DNA sequence: TGTGCCAGCAGCTTATTGACAACAGTAGCCTATGGCTACACCTTC. It translates to CASSLLTTVAYGYTF.

This chain connects TRBV27 to TRBJ1-1, with D possibly TRBD1 on 5 matching bases. The CDR3 is 18 residues long. Germline assignment: CDR1 MNHEY and CDR2 SMNVEV (reference sequence). V shed 0 bases and J shed 6 bases, with 23 bases lying between them. The CDR3 DNA reads as TGTGCCAGCAGTTTATCGGGGCAGGATGTTTTGCCACGCGCTGAAGCTTTCTTT. Protein product: CASSLSGQDVLPRAEAFF.

V is TRBV6-4 and J is TRBJ2-3, with 10 bases identical to TRBD2. The germline V gene encodes CDR1 MRHNA and CDR2 SNTAGT. The V gene end was trimmed by 5 bases and the J gene end by 0 bases; junction bases not matched to a gene: 5. The CDR3 runs to 16 residues. The DNA for the CDR3 is TGTGCCAGCAGTAAACTAGCGGGAACTAGCACAGATACGCAGTATTTT. The encoded protein is CASSKLAGTSTDTQYF.

This clone has a single count. J is TRBJ2-1 and V is TRBV29-1; 10 bases are a match to TRBD2. The length of the CDR3 is 14 residues. In germline, CDR1 is SQVTM, CDR2 ANQGSEA. The V and J ends lost 4 bases and 8 bases, in that order; junction bases with no gene match: 8. The CDR3 reads CSVGTSGVIDEQFF. The DNA for the CDR3 is TGCAGCGTTGGTACTAGCGGGGTGATAGATGAGCAGTTCTTC.

This CDR3 is CAISESRLRSSYEQYF. Here the CDR3 DNA reads TGTGCCATCAGTGAGTCGCGGCTGCGGAGTTCCTACGAGCAGTACTTC. This chain links TRBV10-3 with TRBJ2-7; no clear D. Germline V gene data show CDR1 as ENHRY and CDR2 as SYGVKD. The CDR3 covers 16 residues. Trimming pared 0 bases from V and 1 base from J, leaving 13 bases between.

V is TRBV6-5 and J is TRBJ2-5; 11 bases match TRBD2. Germline values: CDR1 MNHEY, CDR2 SVGAGI. There are 16 residues in the CDR3. The V gene end was trimmed by 4 bases and the J gene end by 4 bases; junction bases not matched to a gene: 8. In DNA form, the CDR3 reads TGTGCCAGCAGTTCGCCTCTAACTAGCGGGGGAGAGACCCAGTACTTC. It encodes CASSSPLTSGGETQYF.

The chain couples TRBV6-5 to TRBJ1-2; D not certain. This CDR3 has 13 amino acids. V lost 6 bases and J lost 1, with 9 bases in between. The germline V gene encodes CDR1 MNHEY and CDR2 SVGAGI. CDR3 nucleotides: TGTGCCAGCAGCCGTTTGGGTAACTATGGCTACACCTTC. The encoded protein is CASSRLGNYGYTF.

CDR3 in DNA: TGTGCCAGCAGTCGACCGGGACGCGAGCAGTACTTC. It yields the protein CASSRPGREQYF. This chain links TRBV27 with TRBJ2-7; either TRBD1 or TRBD2 may supply D (5 bases each). Trimming removed 5 bases at V and 6 bases at J, with 11 bases between. This CDR3 is 12 amino acids long. Germline CDR1 is MNHEY and CDR2 is SMNVEV (reference sequence).

The chain links TRBV6-1 to TRBJ1-3; D ambiguous. CDR3 length: 17 residues. CDR1 and CDR2 from the germline V gene are MNHNS and SASEGT. With 1 base removed from V and 0 bases from J, the gap between germline ends came to 13 bases. CDR3 coding DNA: TGTGCCAGCAGTGAAGGTAGGCCCGGGAGCTCTGGAAACACCATATATTTT. Protein product: CASSEGRPGSSGNTIYF.

V usage is TRBV12-1 and J usage is TRBJ2-3; the table's D gene call, TRBD2, was not cross checked with the DNA. TRBV12-1 is reported as a pseudogene. The length of the CDR3 is 17 residues. CDR3 sequence: CASSSPRRAPGTDTQYF. The DNA for the CDR3 is TGTGCCAGCAGCTCTCCCCGCCGAGCCCCGGGCACAGATACGCAGTATTTT.

The J gene is TRBJ2-7, the V gene TRBV28; 10 bases are a match to TRBD1. V gave up 0 bases and J gave up 4 bases; unmatched junction bases: 3. The CDR3 is made up of 15 amino acids. CDR1 MDHEN and CDR2 SYDVKM come from the germline V gene. The CDR3 spells CASSLWDRGKYEQYF. The CDR3 DNA reads TGTGCCAGCAGTTTATGGGACAGGGGGAAGTACGAGCAGTACTTC.

With regard to this clone: Other DNA sequences of this sample code for an identical CDR3. This chain uses TRBV9 with TRBJ1-1; TRBD1 matches at 7 bases. CDR3 size: 14 residues. Looked up from germline, CDR1 is SGDLS and CDR2 is YYNGEE. The junction had 3 bases not matched to a gene; V was cut back by 0 bases and J by 4 bases. In nucleotides, the CDR3 is TGTGCCAGCAGCGTAGACCAGGGGGGCACTGAAGCTTTCTTT. Translated: CASSVDQGGTEAFF.

The genes are TRBV7-2 and TRBJ2-7, with D maybe TRBD2 (6 bases). V was pared by 1 base and J by 7 bases, with 17 bases between. CDR1 and CDR2 (germline): SGHTA, FQGNSA. This CDR3 comprises 15 residues. DNA for the CDR3: TGTGCCAGCAGCTTAGTCAGGTTTGTTGCGGGGGAGCAGTACTTC. This encodes CASSLVRFVAGEQYF. Drawing the rest from reference TRBV7-2 and TRBJ2-7, the complete variable domain is GAGVSQSPSNKVTEKGKDVELRCDPISGHTALYWYRQSLGQGLEFLIYFQGNSAPDKSGLPSDRFSAERTGGSVSTLTIQRTQQEDSAVYLCASSLVRFVAGEQYFGPGTRLTVT.

The count of this clone is one. This rearrangement joins TRBV30 to TRBJ1-6; perhaps TRBD1 as D (5 bases). V was pared by 0 bases and J by 11 bases, with 14 bases between. The CDR3 consists of 14 residues. The V gene's germline CDR1 is GTSNPN and CDR2 SVGIG (reference sequence). The CDR3 DNA is TGTGCCTGGAGTGTATCGTGGGGGGTGGCACCCCTCCACTTT. This gives the protein CAWSVSWGVAPLHF.